Below are 29 T cell receptor beta chains sequenced from a single sample in a study of control samples from healthy donors and cancer patients. Libraries were prepared by immunoSEQ multiplex PCR; TCRdb keeps only in-frame clonotypes and omits some of them. The sample holds around 100,000 clones, less than 90% seen once. The sequenced sample was blood. The receptors come from a woman aged 45-59 years in good health.

The sample holds one count of this clone. The chain carries TRBV3-1 (or the pseudogene TRBV3-2) and TRBJ1-4; D gene ambiguous. CDR3 length: 15 amino acids. V lost 1 base to trimming and J lost 0 bases, with 6 bases between them. Germline assignment: CDR1 LGHDT and CDR2 YNNKEL (reference sequence). DNA of the CDR3: TGTGCCAGCAGCCAAGTGCTAGCAACTAATGAAAAACTGTTTTTT. It codes for CASSQVLATNEKLFF.

The chain couples TRBV10-3 to TRBJ1-1; no firm D call. This CDR3 region has 12 residues. Looked up from germline, CDR1 is ENHRY and CDR2 is SYGVKD. Trimming took 11 bases from V and 5 from J, leaving 15 bases between them. The CDR3 coding sequence is TGTGCCGTCCCCAGGATTGGAACTGAAGCTTTCTTT. Protein product: CAVPRIGTEAFF.

The rearrangement links TRBV13 to TRBJ1-2; perhaps TRBD1 as D (6 bases). Trimming removed 3 bases at V and 5 bases at J, with 13 bases between. Germline loops: CDR1 PRHDT, CDR2 FYEKMQ (reference sequence). The CDR3 covers 14 residues. In DNA form, the CDR3 reads TGTGCCAGCAGCTTTGGGGGGCAAACTTATGGCTACACCTTC. Its translation: CASSFGGQTYGYTF.

This rearrangement joins TRBV6-5 to TRBJ2-4, with 8 bases fitting TRBD2. The CDR3 has 14 residues. J was trimmed by 7 bases and V by 10 bases; bases with no gene match: 12. Looked up from germline, CDR1 is MNHEY and CDR2 is SVGAGI. The CDR3 here is CATGEREHGNIQYF. CDR3 in DNA: TGTGCCACCGGGGAGCGGGAGCATGGCAACATTCAGTACTTC.

The gene calls are TRBV6-5 and TRBJ1-1, with no clear D. Germline CDR1 is MNHEY and CDR2 is SVGAGI. The CDR3 runs 11 residues. The V end lost 2 bases, the J end lost 4 bases, and 2 bases lay between the germline ends. CDR3 sequence: CASSYATEAFF. In nucleotides, the CDR3 is TGTGCCAGCAGTTACGCCACTGAAGCTTTCTTT.

The gene calls are TRBV27 and TRBJ2-7, with D possibly being TRBD2 (6 bases). There are 13 residues in the CDR3. Germline V gives CDR1 MNHEY, CDR2 SMNVEV (reference sequence). The ends were cut back, 10 bases at V and 4 bases at J, with 17 bases in the middle. As DNA, the CDR3 is TGTGCCACCGCAGAGACGGGAGCGTACGAGCAGTACGTC. Its translation: CATAETGAYEQYV.

V gene TRBV6-2 or TRBV6-3 combines with J gene TRBJ2-7, with D possibly matching TRBD1 (6 bases). CDR1 is MNHEY, CDR2 SVGEGT, per germline. V lost 1 base, J lost 6 bases, and 13 bases lay in between. This CDR3 region has 14 residues. Here the CDR3 reads CASSYYVQGGEQYV. CDR3 coding DNA: TGTGCCAGCAGTTACTACGTACAGGGCGGCGAGCAGTACGTC.

The CDR3 region is CASRLAGRRGGELFF. The CDR3, as DNA: TGTGCCAGCAGACTAGCGGGACGCAGGGGGGGGGAGCTGTTTTTT. The V and J genes are TRBV6-4 and TRBJ2-2; 10 bases fit TRBD2. CDR3 length: 15 amino acids. Trimming at V came to 6 bases and at J to 8 bases, leaving 9 bases not matched to a gene. CDR1 and CDR2 (germline): MRHNA, SNTAGT.

The CDR3 nucleotides read TGCGCCAGCAGCCAAGTGGGACAGGGACCCAGGTATGGCTACACCTTC. Translating it yields CASSQVGQGPRYGYTF. The chain has TRBV4-1 and TRBJ1-2, with 9 bases identical to TRBD1. Germline V gene lookup returns CDR1 MGHRA and CDR2 YSYEKL. The trim removed 1 base at V and 5 bases at J, leaving 8 bases unmatched. The CDR3 is 16 amino acids.

The chain has TRBV6-1 and TRBJ2-5; no firm D call. CDR3 length equals 11 residues. Germline-derived CDR1 and CDR2 are MNHNS and SASEGT. V gave up 1 base and J gave up 4 bases, with 1 base separating them. The CDR3 spells CASSEVETQYF. CDR3 bases: TGTGCCAGCAGTGAAGTAGAGACCCAGTACTTC.

Here the CDR3 DNA reads TGTGCCAGCAGCTTAGGTTCATCAGGGAGAGATCAGCCCCAGCATTTT. It yields the protein CASSLGSSGRDQPQHF. The chain is built from TRBV7-9 and TRBJ1-5; D is perhaps TRBD1 (5 bases). Trimming took 1 base from V and 5 from J, leaving 15 bases between them. The CDR3 totals 16 residues. Germline values: CDR1 SEHNR, CDR2 FQNEAQ (reference sequence).

V is TRBV5-1 and J is TRBJ2-7; perhaps TRBD1 as D (5 bases). This CDR3 is built from 14 residues. Germline loops: CDR1 SGHRS, CDR2 YFSETQ. The V end was cut by 4 bases, the J end by 7 bases, with 18 bases between. CDR3 nucleotide sequence: TGCGCCAGCAGCCAGAAAGTAGGGGTCGAGGAGCAGTACTTC. Its protein product is CASSQKVGVEEQYF.

This rearrangement joins TRBV29-1 to TRBJ2-1, with D unresolved. V gave up 4 bases and J gave up 0 bases, with 7 bases separating them. This CDR3 spans 13 amino acids. Germline CDR1 and CDR2: SQVTM and ANQGSEA. CDR3 DNA: TGCAGCGTTGCTTGGAGCTCCTACAATGAGCAGTTCTTC. The encoded protein is CSVAWSSYNEQFF.

The V call is TRBV7-9, the J call TRBJ2-7, with a tentative D call TRBD1 (6 bases). V shed 7 bases and J shed 9 bases, with 22 bases lying between them. The CDR3 has 14 residues. CDR1 and CDR2 (germline): SEHNR, FQNEAQ (reference sequence). CDR3 coding DNA: TGTGCCAGCACGAAACTTCAGACAGGTCAACGGCAGTACTTC. Its protein product is CASTKLQTGQRQYF. Filled out from reference TRBV7-9 and TRBJ2-7, the complete variable domain reads DTGVSQNPRHKITKRGQNVTFRCDPISEHNRLYWYRQTLGQGPEFLTYFQNEAQLEKSRLLSDRFSAERPKGSFSTLEIQRTEQGDSAMYLCASTKLQTGQRQYFGPGTRLTVT.

This rearrangement joins TRBV7-9 to TRBJ2-5, with 7 bases fitting TRBD2. The germline V gene encodes CDR1 SEHNR and CDR2 FQNEAQ (reference sequence). The CDR3 totals 17 residues. V lost 1 base, J lost 1 base, and 9 bases stayed unmatched. In DNA, the CDR3 is TGTGCCAGCAGCTTAGAAGGTTGGCGGGGGAGCCAAGAGACCCAGTACTTC. Translated, it gives CASSLEGWRGSQETQYF.

The rearrangement uses TRBV6-5 and TRBJ2-7; a weak D match, TRBD1 (5 bases). The CDR3 spans 12 residues. V dropped 6 bases and J dropped 4 bases, with 10 bases sitting between them. The germline CDR1 and CDR2 sequences are MNHEY and SVGAGI. CDR3 sequence reads: CASRQGMYEQYF. The CDR3 DNA reads TGTGCCAGCAGGCAGGGTATGTACGAGCAGTACTTC.

This clone was observed a single time. The genes are TRBV7-3 and TRBJ2-2; 9 positions agree with TRBD2. Looked up from germline, CDR1 is SGHTA and CDR2 is FQGTGA. J was trimmed by 3 bases and V by 5 bases; bases with no gene match: 16. This CDR3 is 19 amino acids long. CDR3 nucleotide sequence: TGTGCCAGCAGCAATCCCGGTCCGGATCGCGGGGGGGACACCGGGGAGCTGTTTTTT. This sequence encodes CASSNPGPDRGGDTGELFF.

The chain joins TRBV19 to TRBJ1-1; D gene ambiguous. Between the trimmed V and J ends, which lost 6 bases and 10 bases, there was a span of 24 bases. Germline V CDR1 and CDR2: LNHDA, SQIVND (reference sequence). The CDR3 covers 15 residues. CDR3 loop: CASRLADPRGKAAFF. CDR3 sequence (DNA): TGTGCCAGTAGGCTGGCAGATCCACGCGGAAAGGCAGCTTTCTTT.

The CDR3 DNA is TGCGCCAGCAGCTCCGGACGACTCGAGGGCACTGAAGCTTTCTTT. Its translation is CASSSGRLEGTEAFF. The chain is built from TRBV5-1 and TRBJ1-1; D unclear. The V end was cut by 3 bases, the J end by 4 bases, with 16 bases between. CDR1 and CDR2 from the germline V gene are SGHRS and YFSETQ. CDR3 length equals 15 residues.

The CDR3 loop reads CASSPPQRGGTDTQYF. Written as DNA, the CDR3 is TGTGCCAGCTCACCACCTCAAAGGGGAGGTACAGATACGCAGTATTTT. The genes are TRBV18 and TRBJ2-3, with D tentatively TRBD2 (6 bases). In germline, CDR1 is KGHSH, CDR2 LQKENI. The CDR3 is made up of 16 amino acids. V dropped 0 bases and J dropped 3 bases, with 13 bases sitting between them.

V gene TRBV29-1 combines with J gene TRBJ2-1; TRBD1 is a possible D gene (5 bases). CDR1 is SQVTM, CDR2 ANQGSEA, per germline. The CDR3 is made up of 15 amino acids. V was shortened by 0 bases and J by 2 bases, with 11 bases between the two germline ends. The CDR3 DNA sequence: TGCAGCGTTGAAGAGGCGGCCAGGGCCTACAATGAGCAGTTCTTC. This encodes CSVEEAARAYNEQFF.

In this sample, this clone turned up once. V gene TRBV7-2 combines with J gene TRBJ2-7; TRBD2 agrees at 13 bases. Per the germline V gene, CDR1 is SGHTA and CDR2 is FQGNSA. Trimming at V came to 0 bases and at J to 6 bases, leaving 11 bases not matched to a gene. The CDR3 contains 18 residues. The CDR3 spells CASSLATSGRAVGFEQYV. The CDR3 region has the DNA TGTGCCAGCAGCTTAGCAACTAGCGGGAGGGCCGTTGGTTTCGAGCAGTACGTC.

This clone has a handful of counts. The chain uses TRBV7-2 and TRBJ2-5, with 7 bases fitting TRBD2. The ends lost 4 bases at V and 1 base at J; junction bases unmatched: 12. Germline V gene lookup returns CDR1 SGHTA and CDR2 FQGNSA. The CDR3 has 17 residues. CDR3 amino acids: CASSSWGFGGSQETQYF. Here the CDR3 DNA reads TGTGCCAGCAGCTCGTGGGGGTTCGGGGGGTCCCAAGAGACCCAGTACTTC.

This clone was found once. This CDR3 is CATSVGRAVNYGYTF. CDR3 DNA sequence: TGTGCCACCAGCGTAGGCAGGGCGGTTAACTATGGCTACACCTTC. The chain recombines TRBV15 with TRBJ1-2; weak D call: TRBD1 (5 bases). This CDR3 has 15 residues. The germline CDR1 and CDR2 sequences are LNHNV and YYDKDF (reference sequence). Trimming cost V 5 bases and J 1 base, with 14 bases left between them.

This rearrangement joins TRBV18 to TRBJ2-7, with 8 bases identical to TRBD2. Germline lookup yields CDR1 KGHSH and CDR2 LQKENI. The V and J ends lost 5 bases and 2 bases, in that order; junction bases with no gene match: 11. The CDR3 is made up of 16 amino acids. The CDR3 sequence is CASSRLAGNGAYEQYV. The CDR3 region has the DNA TGTGCCAGCTCAAGGTTAGCGGGGAATGGGGCCTACGAGCAGTACGTC.

The V gene is TRBV7-2, the J gene TRBJ1-2, with TRBD1 matching over 10 bases. CDR3 size: 15 residues. The junction had 10 bases not matched to a gene; V was cut back by 5 bases and J by 7 bases. From germline, CDR1 is SGHTA and CDR2 FQGNSA. As DNA, the CDR3 is TGTGCCAGCAGCCCGCACTGGGGACAGGGGTCTGGCTACACCTTC. It specifies CASSPHWGQGSGYTF.

The rearrangement joins TRBV6-1 to TRBJ1-3, with D possibly TRBD1 on 6 matching bases. CDR3 size: 17 residues. Germline V CDR1 and CDR2: MNHNS, SASEGT. Trimming left V 1 base short and J 4 bases short, with 17 bases between. The CDR3 region has the DNA TGTGCCAGCAGTGAAGGGCCAGCTGGGGGCTCAGGAAACACCATATATTTT. Translated: CASSEGPAGGSGNTIYF.

The rearrangement uses TRBV12-5 and TRBJ2-2, with a tentative D call TRBD2 (7 bases). CDR1 is LGHNT and CDR2 is FRNRAP in the germline V gene. This CDR3 spans 17 amino acids. V lost 2 bases and J 4 bases, leaving 17 bases between the germline ends. CDR3 DNA sequence: TGTGCTAGTGGTTTGACACTGGGGGGGCTCGGCACCGGGGAGCTGTTTTTT. It translates to CASGLTLGGLGTGELFF.

The chain is built from TRBV9 and TRBJ2-1; D is uncertain. V was cut by 3 bases and J by 2 bases, with 9 bases left in between. The V gene's germline CDR1 is SGDLS and CDR2 YYNGEE. This CDR3 has 14 amino acids. CDR3 loop: CASSGEVTYNEQFF. Here the CDR3 DNA reads TGTGCCAGCAGCGGAGAGGTGACCTACAATGAGCAGTTCTTC.